This TCR beta chain was obtained from a study of cytotoxic CD8 clonotypes in ibrutinib-treated CLL. Some clones are missing from TCRdb's copy, which holds only in-frame ones; the method was immunoSEQ multiplex PCR. Found here are around 310,000 clones, almost 80% of them singletons; the top ten hold over 6.5%. Germline V gene data show CDR1 as MDHEN and CDR2 as SYDVKM. This CDR3 is 13 amino acids long. The ends lost 6 bases at V and 5 bases at J; junction bases unmatched: 5. This sequence originates from a human donor with chronic lymphocytic leukemia. This sample comprised PBMCs, obtained before ibrutinib treatment. V gene TRBV28 combines with J gene TRBJ1-1; 8 bases map to TRBD1. The CDR3, as DNA: TGTGCCAGCAGGGCGACAGGGGATACTGAAGCTTTCTTT. Its translation is CASRATGDTEAFF.